Sequencing of this TCR beta chain was carried out in a study of beta chain features in type 1 diabetes. The sample holds a few counts of this clone. Antigen specificity is unknown. The CDR3 is 13 residues long. V was clipped by 4 bases and J by 6 bases, with 12 bases between them. Per the germline V gene, CDR1 is SGHTA and CDR2 is FQGNSA. The authors reverse transcribed all of the isolated RNA, so sequencing captured expressed TCRB transcripts. TCRdb's copy holds only in-frame clones and misses some; the assay was immunoSEQ multiplex PCR. The sample yields more than 300,000 clones, over 10% seen once. Study results and limitations: PCR might favor shorter templates, but any such skew would affect patients and controls equally. Shorter TCRB CDR3s, moderately but significantly so, marked every one of the four CD4+ subsets in Type 1 diabetes patients. Sampled from patients, naive, central memory and Treg TCRB repertoires appeared more similar than those sampled from healthy donors.

A CD45RO/CCR7/CD25/CD127/CD95/CD27 panel sorted naive, central memory, regulatory and stem cell-like memory CD4+ cells. This chain links TRBV7-2 with TRBJ1-2; a possible D gene is TRBD1 (5 bases). The sample taken for sequencing was naive CD4+ T cells from blood. This receptor was obtained from a woman aged 18-29 years with type 1 diabetes. The DNA for the CDR3 is TGTGCCAGCAGCTCCAGGGATCTGGATGGCTACACCTTC. Translation gives CASSSRDLDGYTF.